The T cell receptor (beta chain) described here comes from a study of T cells in Graves' hyperthyroidism and ophthalmopathy. Findings and limits, study-wide: Most clonotypes expanded in thyroid above 0.001 were likewise present in blood.

Patients with uncontrolled infections, other autoimmune diseases, pregnancy or lactation were excluded. The diagnoses drew upon clinical symptoms, serum thyroxine and TRAb, thyroid ultrasound and orbital computed tomography. This clonotype was seen at least ten times. Its antigen is still unknown. The investigators amplified TCR beta CDR3 regions from RNA transcripts. In the first-round RT-PCR of the TCR CDR3, the HTBI primer set was used. TCRdb reprocessed the multiplex PCR reads with MiXCR, giving one entry per CDR3 protein. Seen here are over 400,000 distinct CDR3 sequences, approximately 15% observed once, and the top ten hold approximately 13%. V was shortened by 4 bases and J by 5 bases, with 15 bases between the two germline ends. From germline, CDR1 is SGHRS and CDR2 YFSETQ. The CDR3 runs to 14 residues.

The source material was blood. This chain connects TRBV5-1 to TRBJ2-5; D assignment may be TRBD1 or TRBD2 (5 bases each). The TCR originated in a man between 18 and 35 years old with Graves' ophthalmopathy. The CDR3 is CASSKGRLRETQYF. Written as DNA, the CDR3 is TGCGCCAGCAGCAAGGGACGGCTGCGGGAGACCCAGTACTTC.